This TCR beta chain comes out of a study of cytomegalovirus exposure and HLA in healthy donors. Use of 60 Vbeta and 13 Jbeta primers characterized the PCR. Method: immunoSEQ multiplex PCR; TCRdb's copy keeps in-frame clones and lacks some. The sample records about 59,000 clones, roughly 77% being singletons. This CDR3 is 12 amino acids long. Trimming removed 5 bases from V and 7 bases from J, with 11 bases in between. Germline CDR1 reads MNHEY; CDR2 reads SVGAGI. This clone was recorded a few times. Its specificity is not known. Study-wide findings and caveats: Researchers reported that a few CMV-associated chains were confirmed in vitro as CMV antigen-specific. An apparent linkage of common viral pathogens to several of the most significant clusters emerged in a later analysis. Differences between HLA loci emerged in a later analysis of TCR association rates, with DRB1 most and HLA-C fewest.

The sequenced material came from PBMCs. The clonotype was recovered from a man aged 30 to 39 in good health and CMV-seropositive. This chain uses TRBV6-5 with TRBJ1-2, with a weak D call TRBD1 (6 bases). CDR3 region: CASSADSSGYTF. CDR3 in DNA: TGTGCCAGCAGTGCGGACAGTAGTGGCTACACCTTC.